This TCR beta chain was retrieved from a study of blood T cell repertoires in COVID-19 (dated by TCRdb to between 2020 and 2021). Regarding the complete study: Collaborator samples came from the United States, Italy and Spain and covered acute and convalescent phases of COVID-19. The material from the prospective study consisted of cDNA or gDNA derived from T cells, B-cell-depleted T cells, or PBMCs. Deeply sampled blood TCRbeta repertoires from subjects exposed to, actively infected with, or recovered from COVID-19 were included in the dataset. A freely available public database, intended as a resource for researchers studying the immune response to SARS-CoV-2, is where the repertoires were released. Samples came from the ongoing ImmuneRACE study (first 160 participants) plus 1,254 subjects from 6 global collaborators. The sample metadata nearly always contained a de-identified subject ID, COVID-19 status, age in years and sex. HLA class I and class II types, where available, came from metadata supplied by the sample provider rather than from assay-based typing.

Worth noting for this clone: Its antigen remains undetermined. No base-level quality is on record; no much larger clone is a single base apart.

The immunoSEQ Assay, a bias-controlled multiplex PCR, was used to amplify TCRbeta CDR3 regions from genomic DNA. The source study handled its data this way. The number of nucleated cells in each sample was estimated from the amplification of reference gene primers within the assay. To quantify the absolute abundance of each unique TCRbeta CDR3 rearrangement, sequence reads were collapsed and filtered. For each sample, productive Simpson clonality was calculated by taking the square root of Simpson's diversity index across productive rearrangements. TCRdb carries this immuneACCESS record with in-frame sequences only. Its versions omit some clonotypes, under half of them owing to an unresolved V gene in the studies checked, with the rest unexplained. D and trimming come from the DNA, and the V and J calls and clone size come from that table. For this sample the table gives about 180,000 clones, of which 87% were detected only once. The top ten clones comprise 1.5% to 2% of the sample.

CDR1 LNHDA and CDR2 SQIVND were looked up in the germline V gene (reference sequence). Measured from the cysteine to the phenylalanine, the CDR3 is 14 residues long. The only DNA kept is the CDR3, 42 bases in frame from the first base. V and J are truncated by 0 bases and 0 bases respectively, leaving an intervening sequence of 5 bases. The collaborating institutions used their own protocols to collect whole blood in K2EDTA tubes. For TCRbeta analysis, collaborators shipped samples as frozen whole blood, isolated PBMCs, or DNA extracted from either of those sample types. What the study reported, not specific to this receptor: Clinical and demographic metadata were provided uncurated, with the amount varying by source and participant.

The V gene is TRBV19 and the J gene is TRBJ1-2, with no confidently assigned D gene. The receptor's source is a woman aged 45-65 years with acute or convalescent COVID-19. Sequenced material: peripheral blood. CDR3 loop: CASSIDGTNYGYTF. DNA sequence: TGTGCCAGTAGTATAGACGGGACTAACTATGGCTACACCTTC.